Reported below is one T cell receptor beta chain. The antigen is not known. The record originates from a study of somatic mutations in cytotoxic T cells in rheumatoid arthritis. Repertoires were generated with immunoSEQ multiplex PCR, while TCRdb's copy carries only in-frame clones and drops some. Of thousands of clones in the sample, around 75% were seen once. As healthy controls, the study included blood donors who had a median age of about 56 years (range about 20-80) and were around 60% female. By positive magnetic bead selection, CD4+ and CD8+ cells were isolated, and their purity was checked by flow cytometry. Study-wide results and limits: Unidentified antigens were the targets of the expanded CD8+ clones. Levels of CD8+ T-cell clonality in rheumatoid arthritis patients were statistically indistinguishable from those seen in age-matched healthy controls, with no significant difference.

The CDR3 covers 15 residues. CDR1 and CDR2 (germline): MGHRA, YSYEKL. J gave up 5 bases and V 4 bases, and 7 bases lay outside the gene matches. This receptor was obtained from a woman in her forties or fifties in good health. The specimen was CD8+ T cells sorted from blood. This chain connects TRBV4-1 to TRBJ2-1, with TRBD1 matching 8 bases. CDR3 DNA sequence: TGCGCCAGCAGCCCCGGACAGGGTTTAAACAATGAGCAGTTCTTC. This codes for CASSPGQGLNNEQFF.